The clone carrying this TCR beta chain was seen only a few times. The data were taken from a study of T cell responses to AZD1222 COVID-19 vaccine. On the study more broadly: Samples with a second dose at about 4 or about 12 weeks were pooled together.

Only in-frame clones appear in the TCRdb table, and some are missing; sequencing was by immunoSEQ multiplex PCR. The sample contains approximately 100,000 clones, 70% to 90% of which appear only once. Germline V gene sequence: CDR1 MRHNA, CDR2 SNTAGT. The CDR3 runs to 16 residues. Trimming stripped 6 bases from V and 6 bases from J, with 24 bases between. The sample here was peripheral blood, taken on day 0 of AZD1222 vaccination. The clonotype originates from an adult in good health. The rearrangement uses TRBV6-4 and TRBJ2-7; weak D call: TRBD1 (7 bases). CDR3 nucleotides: TGTGCCAGCAGGAACTTCCTAGGGGGCAGGAGGGGCGAGCAGTACTTC. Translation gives CASRNFLGGRRGEQYF.